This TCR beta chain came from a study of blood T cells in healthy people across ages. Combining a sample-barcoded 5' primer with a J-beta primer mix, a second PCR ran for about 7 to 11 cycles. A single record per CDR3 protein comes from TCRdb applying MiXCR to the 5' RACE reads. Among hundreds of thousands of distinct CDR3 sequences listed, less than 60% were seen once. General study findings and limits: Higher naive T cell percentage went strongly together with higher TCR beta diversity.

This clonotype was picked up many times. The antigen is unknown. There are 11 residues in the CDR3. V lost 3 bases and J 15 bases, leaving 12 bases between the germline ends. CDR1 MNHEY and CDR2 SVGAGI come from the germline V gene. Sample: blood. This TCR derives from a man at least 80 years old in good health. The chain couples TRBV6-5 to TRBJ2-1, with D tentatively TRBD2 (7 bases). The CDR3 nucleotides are TGTGCCAGCAGTTATCAAGGGGGGGCGTTCTTC. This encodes CASSYQGGAFF.